This is a list of T cell receptor beta chains from one sample in a study of PD-L1 blockade in urothelial cancer. Measured with immunoSEQ multiplex PCR; TCRdb has only the in-frame clones, and not every one. Altogether some 51,000 clones are present, 75% to 90% being singletons, with the ten largest covering around 16%. The sample here was PBMCs, taken around atezolizumab (anti-PD-L1) treatment. These receptor sequences come from a man aged 55 to 70 with urothelial cancer. Both conserved end residues are trimmed from each CDR3. Clone size appears in some rows only: once, few, many, or a class for an expanded clone.

V	size	J	CDR3
TRBV19	once	TRBJ1-4	ASSSLGQGGEKLF
TRBV28	.	TRBJ1-4	ASSFFQGNPF
TRBV11-2	.	TRBJ2-7	ASSWGVADEQY
TRBV18	once	TRBJ2-7	ASSPDWTGRAGWQY
TRBV5-1	.	TRBJ2-1	ASSSIGLAEYNEQF
TRBV9	.	TRBJ1-3	ASSVYWSSGNTIY
TRBV6-4	.	TRBJ2-2	ASRLRAGTGELF
TRBV29-1	.	TRBJ1-2	SVERGQGGGYT
TRBV27	.	TRBJ2-2	ASSLVSVGGVTGELF
TRBV9	.	TRBJ2-1	ASRGINGGEYNEQF
TRBV7-3	.	TRBJ2-1	ASSSGGSVDEQF
TRBV10-3	.	TRBJ2-3	AISESTLRAQATDTQY
TRBV9	.	TRBJ1-2	ASSAPFTGDGYT
TRBV27	few	TRBJ2-3	ASSLSGFAGGQADTQY
TRBV29-1	.	TRBJ2-6	SQRQGVSGANVLT
TRBV18	.	TRBJ2-7	ASSPLPNTGGYEQY
TRBV7-3	.	TRBJ2-3	ASSSSGASTDTQY
TRBV7-6	once	TRBJ2-1	ASSLARVLAGGNEQF
TRBV7-8	large	TRBJ2-7	ASSTGLAGGIPSSYEQY
TRBV14	.	TRBJ2-3	ASSLIVGRHTDTQY
TRBV6-5	.	TRBJ1-2	AIRDTLFRYGYT
TRBV10-3	.	TRBJ1-4	AISATDNEKLF
TRBV6-5	.	TRBJ2-7	ASTFGGTGEYEQY
TRBV2	.	TRBJ1-2	ASSQDRDPGYT
TRBV18	.	TRBJ2-2	ASSTSQGIGELF
TRBV19	.	TRBJ2-2	ASSSGLASGELF
TRBV18	once	TRBJ1-1	ASSTTGQARNTEAF
TRBV30	.	TRBJ2-2	AGNQGAAGELF